One sample yielded the 32 T cell receptor beta chains listed below, sequenced in a study of technical replicates of blood from a few donors. Method: immunoSEQ multiplex PCR; TCRdb's copy keeps in-frame clones and lacks some. Of tens of thousands of clones in the sample, roughly 97% were seen once. The sequencing sample was made of T cells isolated from PBMCs. The receptors stem from a human donor in good health.

The V gene is TRBV19, the J gene TRBJ2-7, with D maybe TRBD1 (6 bases). CDR1 LNHDA and CDR2 SQIVND come from the germline V gene (reference sequence). The CDR3 extends over 14 amino acids. Trimming cost V 4 bases and J 7 bases, with 17 bases left between them. Written as DNA, the CDR3 is TGTGCCAGTAGTACAGGGGCTTCCGTGTGGGAGCAGTACTTC. Its translation is CASSTGASVWEQYF.

V and J are TRBV28 and TRBJ2-7; the D gene is possibly TRBD2 (5 bases). The CDR3 runs 12 residues. The germline CDR1 and CDR2 sequences are MDHEN and SYDVKM. Trimming cost V 6 bases and J 5 bases, with 11 bases left between them. CDR3 loop: CASSPVANEQYF. The CDR3 coding sequence is TGTGCCAGCAGCCCCGTAGCGAACGAGCAGTACTTC.

The gene calls are TRBV6-5 and TRBJ2-1; D not certain. This CDR3 spans 12 amino acids. Looked up from germline, CDR1 is MNHEY and CDR2 is SVGAGI. The V and J ends lost 7 bases and 6 bases respectively, with 10 bases between them. The CDR3 coding sequence is TGTGCCAGCAACACCCGGAGCAATGAGCAGTTCTTC. Encoded protein: CASNTRSNEQFF.

The rearrangement uses TRBV2 and TRBJ1-5; 9 bases are shared with TRBD1. This CDR3 has 15 amino acids. With V trimmed by 7 bases and J by 1 base, 5 bases remained unmatched. The V gene's germline CDR1 is SNHLY and CDR2 FYNNEI. Written as DNA, the CDR3 is TGTGCCAGCACCCCCGGACAGGGGAGCAATCAGCCCCAGCATTTT. Its protein product is CASTPGQGSNQPQHF.

This clone was seen once. The rearrangement links TRBV5-1 to TRBJ1-2, with a weak D call TRBD1 (6 bases). The CDR3 has 14 amino acids. V lost 0 bases and J lost 4, with 10 bases in between. Germline CDR1 and CDR2: SGHRS and YFSETQ. The CDR3 nucleotides are TGCGCCAGCAGCTTGGTGACAGGCGCCTATGGCTACACCTTC. Its translation: CASSLVTGAYGYTF. Full variable domain (remainder filled in from reference TRBV5-1 and TRBJ1-2): KAGVTQTPRYLIKTRGQQVTLSCSPISGHRSVSWYQQTPGQGLQFLFEYFSETQRNKGNFPGRFSGRQFSNSRSEMNVSTLELGDSALYLCASSLVTGAYGYTFGSGTRLTVV.

The CDR3 is CASSLDLDRAGNTEAFF. In DNA form, the CDR3 reads TGTGCCAGCAGTTTGGACCTGGACAGGGCGGGGAACACTGAAGCTTTCTTT. The V gene is TRBV28, the J gene TRBJ1-1; 8 bases agree with TRBD1. Germline trimming cut 3 bases from V and 1 base from J; bases unmatched to any gene: 10. CDR3 length equals 17 residues. CDR1 is MDHEN, CDR2 SYDVKM, per germline.

The CDR3 here is CASSRWTSTGELFF. CDR3 DNA sequence: TGTGCCAGCAGCCGTTGGACTAGCACCGGGGAGCTGTTTTTT. The V call is TRBV5-6, the J call TRBJ2-2, with 7 bases that match TRBD2. After removal of 4 bases from V and 4 bases from J, the junction contained 4 bases not matched to a gene. The CDR3 is 14 amino acids. Germline V lookup: CDR1 SGHDT, CDR2 YYEEEE.

The chain recombines TRBV11-2 with TRBJ2-7; the match to TRBD1 covers 12 bases. The germline gives CDR1 SGHAT, CDR2 FQNNGV. CDR3 length: 16 residues. V shed 1 base and J 6 bases; nucleotides not matched to a gene: 7. The chain's CDR3 is CASSLAPGQGAAEQYF. The DNA of the CDR3 is TGTGCCAGCAGCTTAGCACCGGGACAGGGGGCCGCCGAGCAGTACTTC.

The V and J genes are TRBV10-3 and TRBJ1-5, with D tentatively TRBD1 (6 bases). V was trimmed by 3 bases and J by 5 bases, leaving 11 bases between them. The CDR3 consists of 14 residues. Germline assignment: CDR1 ENHRY and CDR2 SYGVKD. The CDR3 DNA reads as TGTGCCATCAGTGAAGGCAGGGGACATCAGCCCCAGCATTTT. Translation: CAISEGRGHQPQHF.

The genes are TRBV6-5 and TRBJ1-1; D is unresolved. Germline loops: CDR1 MNHEY, CDR2 SVGAGI. CDR3 length: 13 amino acids. V dropped 6 bases and J dropped 5 bases, with 13 bases sitting between them. Here the CDR3 DNA reads TGTGCCAGCAGGAGAGGCGTTGGGACTGAAGCTTTCTTT. This sequence encodes CASRRGVGTEAFF.

DNA for the CDR3: TGTGCCAGCAGCTACCGGACTAGCGGGAGTGTATATACGCAGTATTTT. Translation: CASSYRTSGSVYTQYF. The chain combines TRBV13 with TRBJ2-3; 13 bases fit TRBD2. CDR3 size: 16 residues. The junction had 8 bases not matched to a gene; V was cut back by 4 bases and J by 7 bases. Germline lookup yields CDR1 PRHDT and CDR2 FYEKMQ (reference sequence).

The CDR3 coding sequence is TGTGCCAGCAGTGAATGGGACAGGGCACTAGCCAAAAACATTCAGTACTTC. Protein: CASSEWDRALAKNIQYF. V gene TRBV2 combines with J gene TRBJ2-4; 9 nucleotides align to TRBD1. The germline V gene encodes CDR1 SNHLY and CDR2 FYNNEI. J gave up 0 bases and V 2 bases, and 5 bases lay outside the gene matches. This CDR3 comprises 17 residues.

This sequence joins TRBV6-6 and TRBJ2-7; D unclear. The germline V and J ends were trimmed by 8 bases and 3 bases, with 14 bases remaining between them. The CDR3 length is 13 residues. Germline assignment: CDR1 MNHNY and CDR2 SVGAGI (reference sequence). CDR3 loop: CASGPAPDYEQYF. For the CDR3, the DNA is TGTGCCAGCGGGCCGGCTCCCGACTACGAGCAGTACTTC.

CDR3 DNA: TGTGCCAGCAGTTTTGCATCATTAAGGACGGACAATGGCTACACCTTC. Translation: CASSFASLRTDNGYTF. V and J are TRBV28 and TRBJ1-2, with TRBD1 as a possible D gene (5 bases). Trimming took off 3 bases at V and 6 bases at J, with 20 bases between the two ends. CDR3 size: 16 residues. Germline V CDR1 and CDR2: MDHEN, SYDVKM.

The chain links TRBV27 to TRBJ2-5; 12 bases align to TRBD2. The CDR3 covers 19 residues. V dropped 5 bases and J dropped 5; count of bases not matched to a gene: 18. Germline CDR1 reads MNHEY; CDR2 reads SMNVEV (reference sequence). This CDR3 is CASSGRRTTSGRIRETQYF. The CDR3, as DNA: TGTGCCAGCAGTGGGAGACGGACGACTAGCGGGAGAATTAGGGAGACCCAGTACTTC.

The V gene is TRBV19, the J gene TRBJ2-7; TRBD1 matches at 10 bases. V was clipped by 8 bases and J by 4 bases; unmatched bases: 5. The CDR3 is made up of 13 amino acids. Germline V gene sequence: CDR1 LNHDA, CDR2 SQIVND (reference sequence). CDR3 amino acids: CASRRTGGYEQYF. DNA for the CDR3: TGTGCCAGTCGTCGGACAGGGGGGTACGAGCAGTACTTC.

The chain carries TRBV11-3 and TRBJ2-5; D is uncertain. Germline values: CDR1 SGHNT, CDR2 YENEEA. The CDR3 is 11 residues long. The germline V and J ends were trimmed by 8 bases and 0 bases, with 4 bases remaining between them. CDR3 in amino acids: CASQYQETQYF. CDR3 DNA: TGTGCCAGCCAGTACCAAGAGACCCAGTACTTC.

The CDR3 spells CASSLSRSTDTQYF. The DNA of the CDR3 is TGTGCCAGCAGTTTATCCAGAAGCACAGATACGCAGTATTTT. This chain links TRBV27 with TRBJ2-3; D call uncertain. Trimming left V 0 bases short and J 0 bases short, with 4 bases between. The CDR3 runs to 14 residues. From germline, CDR1 is MNHEY and CDR2 SMNVEV (reference sequence).

The V and J genes are TRBV6-5 and TRBJ2-7, with TRBD2 matching 14 bases. This CDR3 has 15 amino acids. Germline values: CDR1 MNHEY, CDR2 SVGAGI. Trimming took 2 bases from V and 8 from J; bases not matched to a gene: 5. CDR3 protein: CASSYRLAGGSKQYF. CDR3 DNA: TGTGCCAGCAGTTACCGACTAGCGGGAGGGTCTAAGCAGTACTTC.

Only one count was recorded for this clone. The chain employs TRBV6-1 and TRBJ1-1; no clear D gene. CDR3 length: 14 residues. The V gene lost 5 bases and the J gene lost 1 base, with 11 bases spanning the gap. Germline CDR1 reads MNHNS; CDR2 reads SASEGT. The CDR3 nucleotides read TGTGCCAGCAGTCCCCGCCAGGAGAACACTGAAGCTTTCTTT. It specifies CASSPRQENTEAFF.

Only one count was recorded for this clone. The chain recombines TRBV14 with TRBJ1-6; perhaps TRBD1 as D (5 bases). Trimming removed 6 bases from V and 7 bases from J, with 16 bases in between. Germline lookup yields CDR1 SGHDN and CDR2 FVKESK. The CDR3 contains 15 residues. The CDR3 DNA follows: TGTGCCAGCAGTAAGGGGCCAGGGCTGAATTCACCCCTCCACTTT. Translated: CASSKGPGLNSPLHF.

This clone was found once. The chain uses TRBV18 and TRBJ1-1; TRBD1 is a possible D gene (6 bases). CDR1 is KGHSH, CDR2 LQKENI, per germline. V shed 8 bases and J shed 8 bases, with 18 bases lying between them. There are 13 residues in the CDR3. The CDR3 spells CASTGNQDSEAFF. The CDR3 DNA is TGTGCCAGCACGGGGAATCAGGACAGCGAAGCTTTCTTT.

For the CDR3, the DNA is TGTGCCAGCAGTCAGGGACAGGGGATGTACAATGAGCAGTTCTTC. It yields the protein CASSQGQGMYNEQFF. The rearrangement links TRBV7-8 to TRBJ2-1; the match to TRBD1 covers 10 bases. The ends lost 6 bases at V and 4 bases at J; junction bases unmatched: 6. Per germline, CDR1 SGHVS and CDR2 FQNEAQ. The CDR3 is made up of 15 amino acids.

V and J are TRBV5-4 and TRBJ2-7; 8 bases fit TRBD2. V was pared by 0 bases and J by 4 bases, with 9 bases of the junction left unmatched. CDR3 length: 16 residues. Looked up from germline, CDR1 is SGHNT and CDR2 is YYREEE (reference sequence). CDR3 protein: CASSLVRGGSSYEQYF. CDR3 bases: TGTGCCAGCAGCTTGGTACGGGGGGGCAGCAGTTACGAGCAGTACTTC.

The chain links TRBV5-4 to TRBJ2-1; perhaps TRBD1 as D (7 bases). V was shortened by 3 bases and J by 1 base, with 14 bases between the two germline ends. Germline lookup yields CDR1 SGHNT and CDR2 YYREEE (reference sequence). The CDR3 is 16 amino acids. The CDR3 here is CASSSVQGRSYNEQFF. CDR3 sequence (DNA): TGTGCCAGCAGCTCTGTACAGGGGAGGTCCTACAATGAGCAGTTCTTC.

The chain couples TRBV5-1 to TRBJ1-2; 10 bases align to TRBD1. The CDR3 is 14 amino acids. V shed 3 bases, J shed 7 bases, and the junction held 6 bases outside the gene matches. The germline V gene has CDR1 SGHRS and CDR2 YFSETQ. CDR3 sequence reads: CASSSGQGEIGYTF. The CDR3, as DNA: TGCGCCAGCAGCTCTGGACAGGGGGAAATTGGCTACACCTTC.

V usage is TRBV18 and J usage is TRBJ2-7; the match to TRBD2 covers 9 bases. Per the germline V gene, CDR1 is KGHSH and CDR2 is LQKENI. The CDR3 has 15 residues. Germline trimming cut 1 base from V and 3 bases from J; bases unmatched to any gene: 4. The CDR3 region is CASSPLAGAYYEQYF. Written as DNA, the CDR3 is TGTGCCAGCTCACCACTAGCGGGGGCCTACTACGAGCAGTACTTC.

The V and J genes are TRBV5-1 and TRBJ2-7; TRBD1 matches 7 bases. V shed 2 bases and J 11 bases; nucleotides not matched to a gene: 13. CDR1 and CDR2 from the germline V gene are SGHRS and YFSETQ. The CDR3 consists of 14 residues. The CDR3 DNA is TGCGCCAGCAGCTTAAAACCGGGACAACAGGGGAAGTACTTC. It yields the protein CASSLKPGQQGKYF.

Here the CDR3 reads CASSLKGQGAAEAFF. As DNA, the CDR3 is TGTGCCAGCAGCTTGAAGGGACAGGGGGCAGCTGAAGCTTTCTTT. V usage is TRBV5-4 and J usage is TRBJ1-1, with 12 positions matching TRBD1. The CDR3 covers 15 residues. Germline CDR1 is SGHNT and CDR2 is YYREEE (reference sequence). The V and J ends lost 1 base and 6 bases, in that order; junction bases with no gene match: 4. Supplemented by reference TRBV5-4 and TRBJ1-1, the full variable domain reads ETGVTQSPTHLIKTRGQQVTLRCSSQSGHNTVSWYQQALGQGPQFIFQYYREEENGRGNFPPRFSGLQFPNYSSELNVNALELDDSALYLCASSLKGQGAAEAFFGQGTRLTVV.

This chain connects TRBV2 to TRBJ2-1; maybe TRBD2 (5 bases). There are 11 residues in the CDR3. Trimming took 10 bases from V and 4 from J, leaving 8 bases between them. Germline assignment: CDR1 SNHLY and CDR2 FYNNEI. The CDR3 coding sequence is TGTGCCACCCAGCGGTACAATGAGCAGTTCTTC. Translated, it gives CATQRYNEQFF. The full variable domain, with the rest looked up from reference TRBV2 and TRBJ2-1, is EPEVTQTPSHQVTQMGQEVILRCVPISNHLYFYWYRQILGQKVEFLVSFYNNEISEKSEIFDDQFSVERPDGSNFTLKIRSTKLEDSAMYFCATQRYNEQFFGPGTRLTVL.

This clone has just one count. This CDR3 reads CASSLTAGAGEAFF. As DNA, the CDR3 is TGTGCCAGCAGCTTAACGGCGGGGGCTGGCGAAGCTTTCTTT. The V and J genes are TRBV7-3 and TRBJ1-1; possibly TRBD1 for D (6 bases). The CDR3 is 14 amino acids. Trimming took 0 bases from V and 8 from J, leaving 13 bases between them. Germline V lookup: CDR1 SGHTA, CDR2 FQGTGA. The full variable domain, completed using reference TRBV7-3 and TRBJ1-1, is GAGVSQTPSNKVTEKGKYVELRCDPISGHTALYWYRQSLGQGPEFLIYFQGTGAADDSGLPNDRFFAVRPEGSVSTLKIQRTERGDSAVYLCASSLTAGAGEAFFGQGTRLTVV.

The rearrangement links TRBV5-1 to TRBJ1-6; D remains unclear. With 3 bases removed from V and 0 bases from J, the gap between germline ends came to 7 bases. The V gene's germline CDR1 is SGHRS and CDR2 YFSETQ. The CDR3 covers 15 residues. The CDR3 spells CASSSQSSYNSPLHF. CDR3 in DNA: TGCGCCAGCAGCTCACAAAGCTCCTATAATTCACCCCTCCACTTT.